This T cell receptor beta chain was recovered during a study of spatial heterogeneity in lung cancer. This clonotype was observed many times. Described time point: sample taken at primary tumor resection. The input material, whole RNA from tumor, nontumor lung or frozen PBMC, was sequenced unsorted. TCRdb independently ran MiXCR on the 5' RACE reads; one entry per CDR3 protein. The data contain approximately 12,000 distinct CDR3 sequences, roughly an eighth of them singletons. This CDR3 comprises 14 residues. Germline loops: CDR1 SGHTA, CDR2 FQGTGA. Trimming removed 6 bases at V and 4 bases at J, with 12 bases between.

The chain uses TRBV7-3 and TRBJ2-2; D gene unclear. Sequences were derived from PBMCs, sampled at surgery. This sequence was found in a female donor with early-stage non-small cell lung cancer. For the CDR3, the DNA is TGTGCCAGCAGTTCTCAGACGGTCACCGGGGAGCTGTTTTTT. It specifies CASSSQTVTGELFF.